A single count supports the clone carrying this TCR beta chain. Germline lookup yields CDR1 SGHRS and CDR2 YFSETQ. This CDR3 region has 17 residues. V lost 2 bases, J lost 1 base, and 16 bases lay in between. This sample was included in a study of blood T cell repertoires in COVID-19. In the study overall: Samples taken during acute and convalescent COVID-19 were collected in the United States, Italy and Spain.

The method was immunoSEQ multiplex PCR; TCRdb's version includes in-frame clones alone and lacks a portion of them. The sample yields over 300,000 clones, more than 75% seen once. Sequencing input: PBMCs or T cells enriched from blood (not recorded which). The receptor was derived from a woman between 18 and 30 years old who had recovered from COVID-19. The chain uses TRBV5-1 and TRBJ2-1; D ambiguous. CDR3 DNA sequence: TGCGCCAGCAGCTTCCAACCAGATCGATGGTCCTACAATGAGCAGTTCTTC. It translates to CASSFQPDRWSYNEQFF. The full variable domain, in which reference TRBV5-1 and TRBJ2-1 provide the parts outside the CDR3, is KAGVTQTPRYLIKTRGQQVTLSCSPISGHRSVSWYQQTPGQGLQFLFEYFSETQRNKGNFPGRFSGRQFSNSRSEMNVSTLELGDSALYLCASSFQPDRWSYNEQFFGPGTRLTVL.